This T cell receptor beta chain is from a study of control samples from healthy donors and cancer patients. TCRdb's copy holds only in-frame clones and misses some; the assay was immunoSEQ multiplex PCR. The table includes roughly 18,000 clones, about 86% detected once. Sample: PBMCs. The TCR originated in a woman in her seventies with colorectal cancer.

CDR3 residues: CASSWRGDRVETQYF. CDR3 sequence (DNA): TGCGCCAGCAGCTGGAGGGGGGACAGGGTGGAGACCCAGTACTTC. The chain uses TRBV5-1 and TRBJ2-5; 9 bases map to TRBD1. The V gene end was trimmed by 3 bases and the J gene end by 5 bases; junction bases not matched to a gene: 8. Germline CDR1 is SGHRS and CDR2 is YFSETQ. This CDR3 spans 15 amino acids.